A selection of T cell receptor beta chains follows, all from one sample in a study of human T cells and chemical hapten exposure. TCRdb analysed the RACE reads with MiXCR anew, one entry per CDR3 protein. The repertoire includes fewer than 100,000 distinct CDR3 sequences, 9% to 9.5% of them detected once, and 2% to 2.5% sits in the top ten. The material sequenced was whole blood, taken in connection with sensitization to the hapten diphenylcyclopropenone (DPC). Receptors were obtained from a woman in her 40s with alopecia areata. Some clones in this sample may be carry-over from other donors' samples. Both conserved end residues are part of each CDR3. Each record gives: V gene, J gene, CDR3 protein.

v_call: TRBV5-1; j_call: TRBJ2-7; cdr3_aa: CASSLDASYEQYF
v_call: TRBV6-5; j_call: TRBJ2-7; cdr3_aa: CASSHGTSGRKTEQYF
v_call: TRBV3-1; j_call: TRBJ2-7; cdr3_aa: CASSPKAGVYEQYF
v_call: TRBV18; j_call: TRBJ2-7; cdr3_aa: CASSPRDPTYEQYF
v_call: TRBV19; j_call: TRBJ2-7; cdr3_aa: CASPTGIPRGGDYEQYF
v_call: TRBV7-9; j_call: TRBJ2-1; cdr3_aa: CASSLIVLAGEGNEQFF
v_call: TRBV2; j_call: TRBJ1-4; cdr3_aa: CASRSGTGNEKLFF
v_call: TRBV28; j_call: TRBJ2-3; cdr3_aa: CASSDRVRTDTQYF
v_call: TRBV5-1; j_call: TRBJ1-4; cdr3_aa: CASRTDNEKLFF
v_call: TRBV20-1; j_call: TRBJ1-5; cdr3_aa: CSADQGSNQPQHF
v_call: TRBV18; j_call: TRBJ1-1; cdr3_aa: CASSQGVTEAFF
v_call: TRBV28; j_call: TRBJ2-1; cdr3_aa: CASKVGDSRNEQFF
v_call: TRBV20-1; j_call: TRBJ2-2; cdr3_aa: CSARDGGQGKAGELFF
v_call: TRBV7-9; j_call: TRBJ1-1; cdr3_aa: CASSSWGAGSAFF
v_call: TRBV11-1; j_call: TRBJ2-7; cdr3_aa: CASSPVWDRASYEQYF
v_call: TRBV20-1; j_call: TRBJ2-3; cdr3_aa: CSASSGWGADTQYF
v_call: TRBV20-1; j_call: TRBJ2-3; cdr3_aa: CSASTDTQYF
v_call: TRBV7-9; j_call: TRBJ2-5; cdr3_aa: CASTGGGRETQYF
v_call: TRBV12-3/TRBV12-4; j_call: TRBJ2-4; cdr3_aa: CASTASTEIIQYF
v_call: TRBV28; j_call: TRBJ2-1; cdr3_aa: CASTPGASSGSEQFF
v_call: TRBV28; j_call: TRBJ2-1; cdr3_aa: CASSFPAGPNEQFF
v_call: TRBV6-2/TRBV6-3; j_call: TRBJ2-1; cdr3_aa: CASSYVAGPYNEQFF
v_call: TRBV29-1; j_call: TRBJ2-1; cdr3_aa: CSVAGRANEQFF
v_call: TRBV28; j_call: TRBJ1-6; cdr3_aa: CASRPPDHSPLHF
v_call: TRBV4-3; j_call: TRBJ2-3; cdr3_aa: CASSQDRFSDTQYF
v_call: TRBV29-1; j_call: TRBJ1-2; cdr3_aa: CSVEGQTFYGYTF
v_call: TRBV7-9; j_call: TRBJ1-3; cdr3_aa: CASSFWQGFSGNTIYF
v_call: TRBV5-5; j_call: TRBJ2-1; cdr3_aa: CASSLLAGGYNEQFF
v_call: TRBV7-9; j_call: TRBJ1-6; cdr3_aa: CASSLHGTGDSPLHF
v_call: TRBV29-1; j_call: TRBJ2-5; cdr3_aa: CSVLNPFEYF
v_call: TRBV5-4; j_call: TRBJ1-3; cdr3_aa: CASSRRPLSGNTIYF
v_call: TRBV10-3; j_call: TRBJ2-6; cdr3_aa: CATGGTGANVPTF
v_call: TRBV19; j_call: TRBJ2-7; cdr3_aa: CASSIGGGYEQYF
v_call: TRBV7-9; j_call: TRBJ2-3; cdr3_aa: CASSSGGQGTGDTQYF
v_call: TRBV2; j_call: TRBJ2-5; cdr3_aa: CASSTVQETQYF
v_call: TRBV4-1; j_call: TRBJ2-2; cdr3_aa: CASSQGRGLTGELFF
v_call: TRBV7-2; j_call: TRBJ2-1; cdr3_aa: CASSGYETEQFF
v_call: TRBV10-3; j_call: TRBJ2-1; cdr3_aa: CAISGRLAASKEEQFF
v_call: TRBV20-1; j_call: TRBJ2-1; cdr3_aa: CSASRLAGPNEQFF
v_call: TRBV7-9; j_call: TRBJ2-7; cdr3_aa: CASSLQLYEQYF
v_call: TRBV7-2; j_call: TRBJ1-1; cdr3_aa: CASSRDSTSTEAFF
v_call: TRBV2; j_call: TRBJ2-5; cdr3_aa: CASKSQGGETQYF
v_call: TRBV28; j_call: TRBJ2-7; cdr3_aa: CASSSPSAGKHEQYF
v_call: TRBV28; j_call: TRBJ2-7; cdr3_aa: CASSRQGFPYEQYF
v_call: TRBV6-2/TRBV6-3; j_call: TRBJ2-1; cdr3_aa: CASSARRTGGGEQFF
v_call: TRBV10-3; j_call: TRBJ2-3; cdr3_aa: CAISESGIYTDTQYF
v_call: TRBV5-1; j_call: TRBJ2-7; cdr3_aa: CASSPNTISYEQYF
v_call: TRBV28; j_call: TRBJ2-5; cdr3_aa: CASTTTQETQYF
v_call: TRBV28; j_call: TRBJ2-2; cdr3_aa: CASSIPTGELFF
v_call: TRBV7-2; j_call: TRBJ2-5; cdr3_aa: CASSLAGRETQYF
v_call: TRBV28; j_call: TRBJ2-5; cdr3_aa: CASSQKYRTSGVKETQYF
v_call: TRBV7-8; j_call: TRBJ2-1; cdr3_aa: CASSRGASSREWRMYEQFF